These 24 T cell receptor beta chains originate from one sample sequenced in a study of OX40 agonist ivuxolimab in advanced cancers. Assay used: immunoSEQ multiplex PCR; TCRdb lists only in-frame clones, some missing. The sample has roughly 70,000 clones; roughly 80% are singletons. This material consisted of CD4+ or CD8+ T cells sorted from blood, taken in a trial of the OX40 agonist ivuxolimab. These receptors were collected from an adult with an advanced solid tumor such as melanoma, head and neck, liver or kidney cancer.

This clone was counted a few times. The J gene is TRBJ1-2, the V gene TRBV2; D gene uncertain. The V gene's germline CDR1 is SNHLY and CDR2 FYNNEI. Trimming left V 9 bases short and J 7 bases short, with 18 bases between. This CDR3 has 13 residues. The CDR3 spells CARGRLSYGGYTF. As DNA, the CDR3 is TGTGCCAGAGGACGCCTTTCCTATGGTGGCTACACCTTC. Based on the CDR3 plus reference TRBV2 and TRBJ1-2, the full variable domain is EPEVTQTPSHQVTQMGQEVILRCVPISNHLYFYWYRQILGQKVEFLVSFYNNEISEKSEIFDDQFSVERPDGSNFTLKIRSTKLEDSAMYFCARGRLSYGGYTFGSGTRLTVV.

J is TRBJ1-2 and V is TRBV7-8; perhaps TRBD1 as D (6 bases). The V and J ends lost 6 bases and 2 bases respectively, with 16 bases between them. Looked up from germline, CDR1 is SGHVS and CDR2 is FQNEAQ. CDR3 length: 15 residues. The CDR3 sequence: CASRDDRKTNYGYTF. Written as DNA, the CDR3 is TGTGCCAGCAGGGACGACAGGAAGACCAACTATGGCTACACCTTC.

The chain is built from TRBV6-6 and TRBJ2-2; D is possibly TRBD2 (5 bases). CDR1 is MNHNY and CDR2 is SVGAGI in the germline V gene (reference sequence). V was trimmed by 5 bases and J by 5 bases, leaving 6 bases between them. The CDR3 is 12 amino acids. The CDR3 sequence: CASSRRTGELFF. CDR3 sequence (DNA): TGTGCCAGCAGTAGGAGGACCGGGGAGCTGTTTTTT.

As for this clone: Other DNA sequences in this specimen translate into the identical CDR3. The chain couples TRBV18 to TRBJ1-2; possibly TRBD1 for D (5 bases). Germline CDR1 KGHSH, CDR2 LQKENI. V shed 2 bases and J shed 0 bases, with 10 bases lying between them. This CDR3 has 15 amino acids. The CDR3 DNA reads TGTGCCAGCTCACCAGAGGACACCTCTAACTATGGCTACACCTTC. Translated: CASSPEDTSNYGYTF.

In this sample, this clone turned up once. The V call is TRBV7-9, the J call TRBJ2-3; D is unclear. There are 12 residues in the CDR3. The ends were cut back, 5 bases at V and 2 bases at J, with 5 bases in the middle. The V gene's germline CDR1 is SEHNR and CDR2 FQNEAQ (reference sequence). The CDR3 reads CASSVSTDTQYF. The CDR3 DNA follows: TGTGCCAGCAGCGTATCCACAGATACGCAGTATTTT.

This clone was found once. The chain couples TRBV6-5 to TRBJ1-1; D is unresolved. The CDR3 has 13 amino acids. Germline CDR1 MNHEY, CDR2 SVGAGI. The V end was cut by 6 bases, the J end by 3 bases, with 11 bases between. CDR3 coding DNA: TGTGCCAGCAGCCGAGGGCCGGACACTGAAGCTTTCTTT. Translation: CASSRGPDTEAFF.

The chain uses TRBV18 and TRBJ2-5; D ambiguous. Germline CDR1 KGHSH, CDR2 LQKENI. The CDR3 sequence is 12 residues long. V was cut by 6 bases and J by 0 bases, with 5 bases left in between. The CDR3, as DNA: TGTGCCAGCTCCCGCAACCAAGAGACCCAGTACTTC. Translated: CASSRNQETQYF.

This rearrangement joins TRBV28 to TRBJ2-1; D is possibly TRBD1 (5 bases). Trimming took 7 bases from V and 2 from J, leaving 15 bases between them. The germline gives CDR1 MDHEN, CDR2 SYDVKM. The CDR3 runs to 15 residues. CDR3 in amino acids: CASTPGRPPYNEQFF. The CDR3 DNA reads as TGTGCCAGCACCCCAGGGCGGCCCCCCTACAATGAGCAGTTCTTC.

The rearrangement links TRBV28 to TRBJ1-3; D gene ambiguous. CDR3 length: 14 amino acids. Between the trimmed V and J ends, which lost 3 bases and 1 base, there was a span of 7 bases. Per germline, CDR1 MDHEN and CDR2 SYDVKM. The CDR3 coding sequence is TGTGCCAGCAGTTTCCCCGGTTCTGGAAACACCATATATTTT. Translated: CASSFPGSGNTIYF. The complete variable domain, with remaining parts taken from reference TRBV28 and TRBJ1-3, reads DVKVTQSSRYLVKRTGEKVFLECVQDMDHENMFWYRQDPGLGLRLIYFSYDVKMKEKGDIPEGYSVSREKKERFSLILESASTNQTSMYLCASSFPGSGNTIYFGEGSWLTVV.

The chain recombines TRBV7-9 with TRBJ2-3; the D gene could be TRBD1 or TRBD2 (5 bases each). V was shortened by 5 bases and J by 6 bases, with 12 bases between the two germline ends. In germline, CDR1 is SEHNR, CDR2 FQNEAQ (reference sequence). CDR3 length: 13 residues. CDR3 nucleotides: TGTGCCAGCAGCCCGGGGACGTCGGATACGCAGTATTTT. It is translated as CASSPGTSDTQYF. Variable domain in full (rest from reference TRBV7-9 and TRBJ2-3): DTGVSQNPRHKITKRGQNVTFRCDPISEHNRLYWYRQTLGQGPEFLTYFQNEAQLEKSRLLSDRFSAERPKGSFSTLEIQRTEQGDSAMYLCASSPGTSDTQYFGPGTRLTVL.

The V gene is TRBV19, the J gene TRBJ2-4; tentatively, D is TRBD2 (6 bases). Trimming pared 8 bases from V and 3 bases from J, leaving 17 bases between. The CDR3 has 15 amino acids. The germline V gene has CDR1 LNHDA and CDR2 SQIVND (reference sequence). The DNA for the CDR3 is TGTGCCAGTTGGTCGGGGGAGAAGGGCAAAAACATTCAGTACTTC. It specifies CASWSGEKGKNIQYF.

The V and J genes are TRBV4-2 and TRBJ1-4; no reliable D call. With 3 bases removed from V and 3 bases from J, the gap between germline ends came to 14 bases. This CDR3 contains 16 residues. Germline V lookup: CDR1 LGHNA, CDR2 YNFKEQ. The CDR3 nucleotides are TGTGCCAGCAGCCAGGCCTCCGGGAGCTCTAATGAAAAACTGTTTTTT. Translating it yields CASSQASGSSNEKLFF.

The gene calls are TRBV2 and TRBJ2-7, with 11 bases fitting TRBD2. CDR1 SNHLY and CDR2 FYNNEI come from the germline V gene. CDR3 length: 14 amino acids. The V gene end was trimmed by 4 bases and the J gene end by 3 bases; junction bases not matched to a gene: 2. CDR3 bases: TGTGCCAGCAGTGCTCTAGCGGGAGGCTACGAGCAGTACTTC. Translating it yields CASSALAGGYEQYF.

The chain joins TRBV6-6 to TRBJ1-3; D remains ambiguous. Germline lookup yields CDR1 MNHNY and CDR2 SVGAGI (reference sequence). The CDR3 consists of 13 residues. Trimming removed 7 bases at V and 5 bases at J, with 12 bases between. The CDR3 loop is CASIEAVRNTIYF. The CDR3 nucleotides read TGTGCCAGCATAGAGGCAGTCCGAAACACCATATATTTT.

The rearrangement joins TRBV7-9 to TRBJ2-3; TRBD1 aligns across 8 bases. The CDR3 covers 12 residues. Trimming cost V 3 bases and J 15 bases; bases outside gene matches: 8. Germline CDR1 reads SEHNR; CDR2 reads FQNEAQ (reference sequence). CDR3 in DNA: TGTGCCAGCAGCTTTTCCGGGACAGGCGGATATTTT. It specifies CASSFSGTGGYF.

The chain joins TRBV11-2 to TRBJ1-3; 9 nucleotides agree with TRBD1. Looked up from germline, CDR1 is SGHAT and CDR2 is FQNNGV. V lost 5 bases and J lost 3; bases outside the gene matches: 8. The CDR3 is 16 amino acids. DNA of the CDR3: TGTGCCAGCAGCCCAAAAGACAGGGGGAGTGGAAACACCATATATTTT. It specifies CASSPKDRGSGNTIYF.

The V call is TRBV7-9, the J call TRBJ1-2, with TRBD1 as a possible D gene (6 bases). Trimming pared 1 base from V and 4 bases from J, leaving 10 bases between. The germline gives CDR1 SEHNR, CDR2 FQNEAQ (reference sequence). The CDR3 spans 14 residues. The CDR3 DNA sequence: TGTGCCAGCAGCTTAGGCAACAGGGTCTATGGCTACACCTTC. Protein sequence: CASSLGNRVYGYTF.

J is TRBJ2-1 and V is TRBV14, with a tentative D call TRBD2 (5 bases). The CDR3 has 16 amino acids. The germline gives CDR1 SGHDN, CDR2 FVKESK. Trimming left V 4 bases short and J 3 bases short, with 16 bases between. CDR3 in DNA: TGTGCCAGCAGCCTCTATCGAAGCGGCTACTACAATGAGCAGTTCTTC. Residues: CASSLYRSGYYNEQFF.

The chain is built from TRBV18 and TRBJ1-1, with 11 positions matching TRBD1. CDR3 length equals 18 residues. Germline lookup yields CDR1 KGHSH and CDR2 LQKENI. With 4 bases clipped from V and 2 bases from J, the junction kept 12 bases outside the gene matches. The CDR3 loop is CASSRGVTGTGGNTEAFF. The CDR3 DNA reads TGTGCCAGCTCACGGGGCGTTACCGGGACAGGGGGTAACACTGAAGCTTTCTTT.

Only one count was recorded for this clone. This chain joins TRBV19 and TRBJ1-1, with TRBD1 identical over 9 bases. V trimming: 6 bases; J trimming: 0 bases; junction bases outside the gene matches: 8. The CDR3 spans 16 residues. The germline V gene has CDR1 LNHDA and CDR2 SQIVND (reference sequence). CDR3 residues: CASRARDRALNTEAFF. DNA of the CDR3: TGTGCCAGTAGAGCCCGGGACAGGGCCCTGAACACTGAAGCTTTCTTT.

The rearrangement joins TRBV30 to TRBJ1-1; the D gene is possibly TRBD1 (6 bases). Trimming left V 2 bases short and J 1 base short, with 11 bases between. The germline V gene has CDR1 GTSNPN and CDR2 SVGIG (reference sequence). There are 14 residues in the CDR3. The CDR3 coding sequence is TGTGCCTGGAGTCGCGGGGGGGCGAACACTGAAGCTTTCTTT. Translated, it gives CAWSRGGANTEAFF.

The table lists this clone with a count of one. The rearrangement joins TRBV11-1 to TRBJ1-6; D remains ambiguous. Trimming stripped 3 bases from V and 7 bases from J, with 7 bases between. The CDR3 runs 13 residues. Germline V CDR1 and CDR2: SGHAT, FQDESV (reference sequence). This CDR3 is CASSFLGNSPLHF. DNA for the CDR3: TGTGCCAGCAGCTTTTTGGGGAATTCACCCCTCCACTTT.

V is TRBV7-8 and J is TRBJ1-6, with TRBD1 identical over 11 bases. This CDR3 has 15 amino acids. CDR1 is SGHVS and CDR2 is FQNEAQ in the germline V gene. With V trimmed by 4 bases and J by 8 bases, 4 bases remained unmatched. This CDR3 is CASSSRTGGDSPLHF. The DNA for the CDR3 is TGTGCCAGCAGCTCCCGGACAGGGGGCGATTCACCCCTCCACTTT.

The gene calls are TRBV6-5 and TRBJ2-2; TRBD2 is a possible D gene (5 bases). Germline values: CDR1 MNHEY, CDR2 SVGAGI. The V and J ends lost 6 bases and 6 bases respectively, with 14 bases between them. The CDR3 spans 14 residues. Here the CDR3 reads CASSPGGVSGELFF. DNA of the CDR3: TGTGCCAGCAGCCCAGGAGGTGTATCCGGGGAGCTGTTTTTT.